What follows are 15 T cell receptor beta chains derived from one specimen sequenced in a study of response to subunit inactivated influenza vaccine. MiXCR, applied by TCRdb to the RT-PCR reads, yields one record per CDR3 protein. The sample has around 750,000 distinct CDR3 sequences; over 20% are singletons. The sequences come from PBMCs from blood, collected around 5 days after vaccination. These receptors originate from a man between 45 and 60 years old who received an inactivated influenza vaccine.

V is TRBV27 and J is TRBJ2-3, with TRBD2 as a possible D gene (6 bases). V lost 1 base to trimming and J lost 6 bases, with 11 bases between them. This CDR3 is 14 amino acids long. Germline V gene lookup returns CDR1 MNHEY and CDR2 SMNVEV (reference sequence). This CDR3 is CASSLYDRGDTQYF. DNA of the CDR3: TGTGCCAGCAGTTTATATGATCGGGGGGATACGCAGTATTTT.

V is TRBV24-1 and J is TRBJ2-5; D unclear. The CDR3 is 15 residues long. The V and J ends lost 3 bases and 5 bases respectively, with 15 bases between them. Germline lookup yields CDR1 KGHDR and CDR2 SFDVKD. CDR3 in DNA: TGTGCCACCAGTGATGCCGGGCCTAGTGGGGAGACCCAGTACTTC. It codes for CATSDAGPSGETQYF.

This clonotype was counted between two and nine times. The rearrangement links TRBV12-3 or TRBV12-4 to TRBJ2-2; a weak D match, TRBD2 (5 bases). This CDR3 spans 15 amino acids. Trimming took 7 bases from V and 7 from J, leaving 19 bases between them. In DNA, the CDR3 is TGTGCCAGCACCCCAGACGAATACGGGGACGGGGAGCTGTTTTTT. Amino acid sequence: CASTPDEYGDGELFF.

This clonotype came up a few times. The chain joins TRBV11-2 to TRBJ2-7, with TRBD1 identical over 7 bases. The germline CDR1 and CDR2 sequences are SGHAT and FQNNGV. This CDR3 has 15 amino acids. V dropped 1 base and J dropped 2; count of bases not matched to a gene: 5. The CDR3 nucleotides are TGTGCCAGCAGCTTAGCTTGGGGACAGACCTACGAGCAGTACTTC. Amino acids: CASSLAWGQTYEQYF.

This clonotype showed up just a few times. The chain links TRBV18 to TRBJ2-1; 12 bases fit TRBD2. Losses at the gene ends were 3 bases for V and 5 bases for J; bases not matched to a gene: 5. The CDR3 extends over 16 amino acids. Germline V CDR1 and CDR2: KGHSH, LQKENI. The CDR3 nucleotides read TGTGCCAGCTCACCCCCTCTAGCGGGAGGGGACAATGAGCAGTTCTTC. Residues: CASSPPLAGGDNEQFF. The full variable domain, in which reference TRBV18 and TRBJ2-1 provide the parts outside the CDR3, is NAGVMQNPRHLVRRRGQEARLRCSPMKGHSHVYWYRQLPEEGLKFMVYLQKENIIDESGMPKERFSAEFPKEGPSILRIQQVVRGDSAAYFCASSPPLAGGDNEQFFGPGTRLTVL.

The chain recombines TRBV20-1 with TRBJ2-5, with TRBD2 matching 11 bases. Per the germline V gene, CDR1 is DFQATT and CDR2 is SNEGSKA (reference sequence). Germline trimming cut 3 bases from V and 1 base from J; bases unmatched to any gene: 16. This CDR3 spans 19 amino acids. The CDR3 loop is CSASPPPGTSGGFQETQYF. The CDR3 DNA is TGCAGTGCTAGCCCCCCCCCGGGTACTAGCGGGGGATTCCAAGAGACCCAGTACTTC.

This chain connects TRBV15 to TRBJ2-7; 12 positions match TRBD2. V shed 0 bases and J 4 bases; nucleotides not matched to a gene: 16. This CDR3 has 20 residues. Per germline, CDR1 LNHNV and CDR2 YYDKDF (reference sequence). This chain's CDR3 is CATSRDERLAGVSHRYEQYF. The CDR3 region has the DNA TGTGCCACCAGCAGAGATGAGAGACTAGCGGGAGTCTCCCACAGATACGAGCAGTACTTC.

The J gene is TRBJ2-1, the V gene TRBV18; 8 bases fit TRBD2. Germline trimming cut 0 bases from V and 7 bases from J; bases unmatched to any gene: 11. Germline V lookup: CDR1 KGHSH, CDR2 LQKENI. The CDR3 spans 17 residues. The CDR3 is CASSPPPGLAGLNEQFF. The DNA for the CDR3 is TGTGCCAGCTCACCACCACCCGGGCTAGCGGGTTTGAATGAGCAGTTCTTC.

This clonotype has a handful of counts. The genes are TRBV7-9 and TRBJ1-2; D is uncertain. V lost 1 base and J 8 bases, leaving 8 bases between the germline ends. The length of the CDR3 is 12 residues. Germline lookup yields CDR1 SEHNR and CDR2 FQNEAQ (reference sequence). The DNA of the CDR3 is TGTGCCAGCAGCTTAGGGTCTGGGGGCTACACCTTC. This sequence encodes CASSLGSGGYTF.

This clonotype was seen at least ten times. The J gene is TRBJ2-7, the V gene TRBV10-3; D gene unclear. Germline-derived CDR1 and CDR2 are ENHRY and SYGVKD. The CDR3 loop spans 11 amino acids. V lost 6 bases to trimming and J lost 4 bases, with 7 bases between them. The CDR3 here is CAISDGYEQYF. CDR3 coding DNA: TGTGCCATCAGCGACGGATACGAGCAGTACTTC.

The J gene is TRBJ2-3, the V gene TRBV5-1; unclear D gene. CDR3 length equals 13 residues. V lost 4 bases and J 4 bases, leaving 10 bases between the germline ends. CDR1 and CDR2 (germline): SGHRS, YFSETQ. The CDR3 DNA reads as TGCGCCAGCAGCCGTCCCCCCGCAGATACGCAGTATTTT. It encodes CASSRPPADTQYF.

This clonotype was counted between two and nine times. The V and J genes are TRBV18 and TRBJ2-5; D gene unclear. This CDR3 region has 17 residues. Deletions cut 0 bases from V and 1 base from J, with 15 bases between. CDR1 KGHSH and CDR2 LQKENI come from the germline V gene. The CDR3 is CASSPPIRRTIQETQYF. For the CDR3, the DNA is TGTGCCAGCTCACCACCCATCCGGCGAACTATCCAAGAGACCCAGTACTTC.

The chain is built from TRBV6-5 and TRBJ2-5; D might be TRBD2 (5 bases). The CDR3 has 15 amino acids. The V gene lost 0 bases and the J gene lost 5 bases, with 13 bases spanning the gap. CDR1 and CDR2 from the germline V gene are MNHEY and SVGAGI. CDR3 in amino acids: CASSYSPSRYETQYF. The CDR3 nucleotides are TGTGCCAGCAGTTACTCGCCTAGCCGATATGAGACCCAGTACTTC.

This clonotype was picked up many times. This chain uses TRBV5-5 with TRBJ1-5, with D possibly TRBD1 on 5 matching bases. Germline V gene data show CDR1 as SGHKS and CDR2 as YYEKEE (reference sequence). V was cut by 5 bases and J by 0 bases, with 18 bases left in between. The CDR3 covers 17 residues. In DNA, the CDR3 is TGTGCCAGCAGTCCGGACAACAGCCCATATAGCAATCAGCCCCAGCATTTT. It specifies CASSPDNSPYSNQPQHF.

There are a few counts of this clonotype. The chain recombines TRBV28 with TRBJ1-5; D gene uncertain. V was shortened by 5 bases and J by 5 bases, with 7 bases between the two germline ends. The CDR3 has 12 amino acids. Germline CDR1 is MDHEN and CDR2 is SYDVKM. For the CDR3, the DNA is TGTGCCAGCAGTCTGCTGCATCAGCCCCAGCATTTT. Translated: CASSLLHQPQHF.